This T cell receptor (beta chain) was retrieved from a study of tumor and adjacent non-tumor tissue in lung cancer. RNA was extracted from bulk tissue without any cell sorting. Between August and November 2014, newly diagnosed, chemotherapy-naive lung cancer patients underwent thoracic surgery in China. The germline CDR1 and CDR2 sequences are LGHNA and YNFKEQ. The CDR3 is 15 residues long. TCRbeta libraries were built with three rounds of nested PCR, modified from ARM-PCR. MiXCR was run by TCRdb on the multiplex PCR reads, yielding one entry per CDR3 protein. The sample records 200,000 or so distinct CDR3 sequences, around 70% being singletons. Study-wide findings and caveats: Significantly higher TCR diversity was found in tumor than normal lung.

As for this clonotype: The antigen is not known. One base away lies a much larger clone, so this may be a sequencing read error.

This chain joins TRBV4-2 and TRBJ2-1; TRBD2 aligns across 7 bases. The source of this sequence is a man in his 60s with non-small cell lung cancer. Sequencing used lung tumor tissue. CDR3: CASRQDRTRINEQFF. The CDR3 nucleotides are TGTGCCAGCCGCCAAGACCGGACTAGAATTAATGAGCAGTTCTTC.